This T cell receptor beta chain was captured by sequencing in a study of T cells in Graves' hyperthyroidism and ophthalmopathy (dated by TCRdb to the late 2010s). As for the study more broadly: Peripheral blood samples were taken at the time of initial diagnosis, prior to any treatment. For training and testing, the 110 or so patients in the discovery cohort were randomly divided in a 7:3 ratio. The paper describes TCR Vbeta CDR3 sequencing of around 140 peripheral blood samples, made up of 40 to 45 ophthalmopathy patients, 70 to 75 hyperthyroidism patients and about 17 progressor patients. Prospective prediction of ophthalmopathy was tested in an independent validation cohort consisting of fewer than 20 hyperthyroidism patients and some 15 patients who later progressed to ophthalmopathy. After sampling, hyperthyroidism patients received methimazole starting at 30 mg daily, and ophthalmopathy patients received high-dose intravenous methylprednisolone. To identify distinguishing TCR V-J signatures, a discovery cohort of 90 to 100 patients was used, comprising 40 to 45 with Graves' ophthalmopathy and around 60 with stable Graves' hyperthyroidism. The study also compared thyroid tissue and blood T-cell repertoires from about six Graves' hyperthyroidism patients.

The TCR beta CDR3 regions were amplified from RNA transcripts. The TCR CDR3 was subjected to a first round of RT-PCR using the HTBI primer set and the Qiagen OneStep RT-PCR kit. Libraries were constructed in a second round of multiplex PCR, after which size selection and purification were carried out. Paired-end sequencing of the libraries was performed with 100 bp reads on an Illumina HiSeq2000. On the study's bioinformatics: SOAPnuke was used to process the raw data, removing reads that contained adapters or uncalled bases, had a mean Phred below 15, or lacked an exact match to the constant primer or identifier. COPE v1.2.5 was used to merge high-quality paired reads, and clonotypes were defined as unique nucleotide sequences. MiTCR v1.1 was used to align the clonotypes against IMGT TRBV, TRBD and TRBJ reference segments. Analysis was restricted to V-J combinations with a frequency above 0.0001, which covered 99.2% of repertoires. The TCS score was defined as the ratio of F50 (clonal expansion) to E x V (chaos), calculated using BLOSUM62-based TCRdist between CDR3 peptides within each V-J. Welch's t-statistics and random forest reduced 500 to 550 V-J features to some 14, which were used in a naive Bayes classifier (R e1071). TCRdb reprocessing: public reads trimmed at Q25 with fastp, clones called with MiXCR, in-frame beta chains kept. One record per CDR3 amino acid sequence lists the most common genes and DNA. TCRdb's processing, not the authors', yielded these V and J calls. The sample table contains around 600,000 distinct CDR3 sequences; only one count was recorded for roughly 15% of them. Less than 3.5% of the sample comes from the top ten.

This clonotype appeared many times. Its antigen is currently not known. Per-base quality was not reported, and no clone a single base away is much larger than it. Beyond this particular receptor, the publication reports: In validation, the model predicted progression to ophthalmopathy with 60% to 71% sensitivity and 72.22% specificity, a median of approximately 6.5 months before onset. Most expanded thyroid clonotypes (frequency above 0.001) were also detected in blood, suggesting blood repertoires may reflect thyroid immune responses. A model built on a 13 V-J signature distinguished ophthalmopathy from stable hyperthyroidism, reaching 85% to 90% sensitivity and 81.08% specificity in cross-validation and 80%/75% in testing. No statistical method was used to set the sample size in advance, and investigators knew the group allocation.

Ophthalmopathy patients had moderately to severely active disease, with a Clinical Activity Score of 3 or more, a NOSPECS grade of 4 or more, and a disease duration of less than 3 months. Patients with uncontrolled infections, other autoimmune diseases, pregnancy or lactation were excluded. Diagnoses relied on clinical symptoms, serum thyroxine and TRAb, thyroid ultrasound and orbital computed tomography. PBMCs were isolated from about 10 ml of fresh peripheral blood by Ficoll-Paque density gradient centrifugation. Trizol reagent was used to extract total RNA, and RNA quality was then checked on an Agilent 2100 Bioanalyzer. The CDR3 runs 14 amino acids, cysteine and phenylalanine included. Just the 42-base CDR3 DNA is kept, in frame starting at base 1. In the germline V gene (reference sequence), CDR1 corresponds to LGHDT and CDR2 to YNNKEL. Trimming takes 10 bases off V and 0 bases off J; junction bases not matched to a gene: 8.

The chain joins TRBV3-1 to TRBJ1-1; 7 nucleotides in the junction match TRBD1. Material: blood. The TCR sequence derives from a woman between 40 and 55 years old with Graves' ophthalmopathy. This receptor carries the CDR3 CATGRGQLNTEAFF. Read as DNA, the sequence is TGTGCCACCGGGAGGGGACAGTTGAACACTGAAGCTTTCTTT.